This TCR beta chain was identified during a study of shared clonotypes between healthy human individuals. The CDR3 loop spans 14 amino acids. Produced via immunoSEQ multiplex PCR; TCRdb's table is partial and in-frame only. The table has 2 million to 3 million clones, over 85% seen once; the top ten hold 0.36%. This clone was counted between two and nine times. The TCR comes from a man aged 18 to 30 in good health. Some clones in this sample may be carry-over from other donors' samples. The chain recombines TRBV21-1 with TRBJ1-1. TRBV21-1 is labeled a pseudogene. Sample: naive CD4+ T cells from PBMCs. Subset given: CD45RA+ positively selected. The CDR3 sequence is CASSKAVRDCEAFF. DNA for the CDR3: TGTGCCAGCAGCAAAGCGGTCAGGGACTGTGAAGCTTTCTTT.